This T cell receptor (beta chain) was sequenced for a study of long-term antiretroviral therapy in people with HIV. The CDR3 contains 18 residues. About this clone itself: The target antigen is unknown.

Study-wide points: Clonal populations expanded prior to ART predominated within the repertoire at all time points. Among HIV repertoires, CDR3 length ranges were narrower than those of controls. The data indicate that diversity increased after ART but remained below transplant donor controls.

They ran version v3.0 of the immunoSEQ assay at survey level. The repertoire was sequenced with immunoSEQ multiplex PCR; TCRdb's copy has only in-frame clones and lacks some. The repertoire holds just over 35,000 clones, with around 94% as singletons. V and J are TRBV21-1 and TRBJ1-1. TRBV21-1 is marked as a pseudogene. The sequenced sample was unsorted PBMCs, obtained 4.1 years after starting antiretroviral therapy. This TCR was sampled from a woman aged 45 to 65 with HIV. The CDR3 reads CASSNLSTPLIMNTEAFF. The CDR3 region has the DNA TGTGCCAGCAGCAATCTCTCGACCCCTCTGATCATGAACACTGAAGCTTTCTTT.